The rows below give T cell receptor beta chains drawn from one sample of a study of blood T cells in healthy people across ages. TCRdb re-called the 5' RACE reads through MiXCR, storing one row per CDR3 protein. The sample yields roughly 800,000 distinct CDR3 sequences, under 40% seen once. The material sequenced was blood. These receptor sequences come from a man between 18 and 35 years old in good health. Both conserved end residues are part of each CDR3. Fields, in order: CDR3 DNA, CDR3 protein, V gene, D gene, J gene, clone size. The D gene is left open where the match is weak. The size of a clone is reported for some rows only, either as once, few or many, or as a class for expanded clones.

cdr3_nt: TGCGCCAGCAGCTTGACTAGCGGGGGGAATGGTGAGCAGTACTTC
cdr3_aa: CASSLTSGGNGEQYF
v_call: TRBV5-1
d_call: TRBD2
j_call: TRBJ2-7
clone_size: few

cdr3_nt: TGTGCCAGCAGCCAGCCGGGGAGGCTCCTCTACAATGAGCAGTACTTC
cdr3_aa: CASSQPGRLLYNEQYF
v_call: TRBV7-8
d_call: .
j_call: TRBJ2-7
clone_size: .

cdr3_nt: TGCGCCAGCAGTTCGGCCTCAGGGGATGGCTACACCTTC
cdr3_aa: CASSSASGDGYTF
v_call: TRBV5-1
d_call: .
j_call: TRBJ1-2
clone_size: .

cdr3_nt: TGTGCCAGCAGTTGGGTGGCAGGGGCTGAAGCTTTCTTT
cdr3_aa: CASSWVAGAEAFF
v_call: TRBV27
d_call: .
j_call: TRBJ1-1
clone_size: .

cdr3_nt: TGTGCCAGCAGTTTAGGGACAGGTTCGAACACCGGGGAGCTGTTTTTT
cdr3_aa: CASSLGTGSNTGELFF
v_call: TRBV27
d_call: TRBD1
j_call: TRBJ2-2
clone_size: .

cdr3_nt: TGCAGCGCCGGCCTTTCAGGGACTGGAAACACCATATATTTT
cdr3_aa: CSAGLSGTGNTIYF
v_call: TRBV29-1
d_call: .
j_call: TRBJ1-3
clone_size: .

cdr3_nt: TGTGCCAGCAGCGTAGACTCGAACGAACCCCAGTTCTTC
cdr3_aa: CASSVDSNEPQFF
v_call: TRBV9
d_call: .
j_call: TRBJ2-1
clone_size: .

cdr3_nt: TGTGCCAGCAGCCTAATTAGCGGGAGTATCACCGGGGAGCTGTTTTTT
cdr3_aa: CASSLISGSITGELFF
v_call: TRBV7-2
d_call: TRBD2
j_call: TRBJ2-2
clone_size: .

cdr3_nt: TGCCGTCGCAGGCCCTACAATGAGCAGTACTTC
cdr3_aa: CRRRPYNEQYF
v_call: TRBV29-1
d_call: .
j_call: TRBJ2-5
clone_size: .

cdr3_nt: TGTGCCATCAGTGCCCCGGGACTGCCTACGAGGGAGTACTTC
cdr3_aa: CAISAPGLPTREYF
v_call: TRBV10-3
d_call: .
j_call: TRBJ2-5
clone_size: many

cdr3_nt: TGTGCCAGCAGTTATATCGGGTCTCGGCATGAAGCTTTCTTT
cdr3_aa: CASSYIGSRHEAFF
v_call: TRBV6-5
d_call: .
j_call: TRBJ1-1
clone_size: .

cdr3_nt: TGTGCCAGCAGCGCCCGCTCGGGCGGACAGGGATCAATGAACACTGAAGCTTTCTTT
cdr3_aa: CASSARSGGQGSMNTEAFF
v_call: TRBV5-5
d_call: TRBD1
j_call: TRBJ1-1
clone_size: .

cdr3_nt: TGTGCCAGCAGCCAAATGACAGGTAGGAGAGAGACCCAGTACTTC
cdr3_aa: CASSQMTGRRETQYF
v_call: TRBV14
d_call: .
j_call: TRBJ2-5
clone_size: .

cdr3_nt: TGCGCCAGCAGCCAAGCGGGTGGTTCACCCCTCCACTTT
cdr3_aa: CASSQAGGSPLHF
v_call: TRBV4-3
d_call: .
j_call: TRBJ1-6
clone_size: .

cdr3_nt: TGCAGTGCTAGGCCTCCTACCCTGGGACTAGCGGGGGGGCCGAACACCGGGGAGCTGTTTTTT
cdr3_aa: CSARPPTLGLAGGPNTGELFF
v_call: TRBV20-1
d_call: TRBD2
j_call: TRBJ2-2
clone_size: few

cdr3_nt: TGTGCCAGCTCACCAGGGAGTAGCGATGAGCAGTACTTC
cdr3_aa: CASSPGSSDEQYF
v_call: TRBV18
d_call: .
j_call: TRBJ2-5
clone_size: .

cdr3_nt: TGTGCCAGCAGCTTAAAAGCGGGGGGGGTTACGCAGTATTTT
cdr3_aa: CASSLKAGGVTQYF
v_call: TRBV7-2
d_call: TRBD2
j_call: TRBJ2-3
clone_size: few

cdr3_nt: TGTGCCAGCAGCTTAGCGCGCGGGGGGACCACAGATACGCAGTATTTT
cdr3_aa: CASSLARGGTTDTQYF
v_call: TRBV7-2
d_call: TRBD2
j_call: TRBJ2-3
clone_size: .

cdr3_nt: TGTGCCAGCAGTGAAGATGCCCGGGCAGACATTCAGTACTTC
cdr3_aa: CASSEDARADIQYF
v_call: TRBV2
d_call: .
j_call: TRBJ2-4
clone_size: .

cdr3_nt: TGTGCCAGCAGACCTACAACCGGGACAGGGTATGGCTACACCTTC
cdr3_aa: CASRPTTGTGYGYTF
v_call: TRBV12-3/TRBV12-4
d_call: TRBD1
j_call: TRBJ1-2
clone_size: many

cdr3_nt: TGTGCCAGCAGTCCAGGGACACCCACTGAAGCTTTCTTT
cdr3_aa: CASSPGTPTEAFF
v_call: TRBV12-3/TRBV12-4
d_call: .
j_call: TRBJ1-1
clone_size: few

cdr3_nt: TGCGCCAGCAGCCAGACAGGCGCGGGCGAGCAGTACTTC
cdr3_aa: CASSQTGAGEQYF
v_call: TRBV4-3
d_call: .
j_call: TRBJ2-7
clone_size: .

cdr3_nt: TGTGCCAGCAGGGGGGGGTACAATGAAAAACTGTTTTTT
cdr3_aa: CASRGGYNEKLFF
v_call: TRBV12-3/TRBV12-4
d_call: .
j_call: TRBJ1-4
clone_size: .

cdr3_nt: TGTGCCAGCAGTAGTCGGACTAGCGGGGTATCTAACGAGCAGTACTTC
cdr3_aa: CASSSRTSGVSNEQYF
v_call: TRBV12-3/TRBV12-4
d_call: TRBD2
j_call: TRBJ2-7
clone_size: many

cdr3_nt: TGTGCCGGCAGTTTATCTCAGGGAGGCAATCAGCCCCAGCATTTT
cdr3_aa: CAGSLSQGGNQPQHF
v_call: TRBV12-3/TRBV12-4
d_call: .
j_call: TRBJ1-5
clone_size: .

cdr3_nt: TGCGCCAGCAGCCAAGCTCCTCCGTCTTACAATGAGCAGTACTTC
cdr3_aa: CASSQAPPSYNEQYF
v_call: TRBV4-3
d_call: .
j_call: TRBJ2-7
clone_size: few

cdr3_nt: TGCAGTGCCGCGACAGGGGTGGGCGAGCAGTACTTC
cdr3_aa: CSAATGVGEQYF
v_call: TRBV20-1
d_call: TRBD1
j_call: TRBJ2-7
clone_size: .

cdr3_nt: TGTGCCAGCAGCCACCAAATATACAGGGGGGGCACAGATACGCAGTATTTT
cdr3_aa: CASSHQIYRGGTDTQYF
v_call: TRBV12-3/TRBV12-4
d_call: TRBD1
j_call: TRBJ2-3
clone_size: .

cdr3_nt: TGCGCCAGCAGCCCGGGGGCGCGGAACACTGAAGCTTTCTTT
cdr3_aa: CASSPGARNTEAFF
v_call: TRBV4-3
d_call: .
j_call: TRBJ1-1
clone_size: .

cdr3_nt: TGTGCCAGCAGTTACAATACAGGGGGGAACACCGGGGAGCTGTTTTTT
cdr3_aa: CASSYNTGGNTGELFF
v_call: TRBV6-2/TRBV6-3
d_call: TRBD1
j_call: TRBJ2-2
clone_size: .

cdr3_nt: TGTGCCTGCAGTTACTTGTACCCAGCGGATTCACCCCTCCACTTT
cdr3_aa: CACSYLYPADSPLHF
v_call: TRBV6-2/TRBV6-3
d_call: .
j_call: TRBJ1-6
clone_size: once

cdr3_nt: TGTGCCAGCAGTCGGTCCCGCTCCTCTCAGCCCCAGCATTTT
cdr3_aa: CASSRSRSSQPQHF
v_call: TRBV7-2
d_call: .
j_call: TRBJ1-5
clone_size: .

cdr3_nt: TGCGCCAGCAGCTTAATACGTCTGGTAGACACTGAAGCTTTCTTT
cdr3_aa: CASSLIRLVDTEAFF
v_call: TRBV5-1
d_call: .
j_call: TRBJ1-1
clone_size: .

cdr3_nt: TGTGCCAGCAGTTTAGGGGGTTCCTATGGCTACACCTTC
cdr3_aa: CASSLGGSYGYTF
v_call: TRBV12-3/TRBV12-4
d_call: .
j_call: TRBJ1-2
clone_size: many

cdr3_nt: TGCGCCAGCAGCTTGGGGGGAAGTGGAGAAGCTTTCTTT
cdr3_aa: CASSLGGSGEAFF
v_call: TRBV5-1
d_call: .
j_call: TRBJ1-1
clone_size: .

cdr3_nt: TGTGCCAGCAGTTTCGGGGGAGGAGAGACCCAGTACTTC
cdr3_aa: CASSFGGGETQYF
v_call: TRBV12-3/TRBV12-4
d_call: .
j_call: TRBJ2-5
clone_size: many

cdr3_nt: TGTGCCAGCAAGGGGGCTCATGGCTACACCTTC
cdr3_aa: CASKGAHGYTF
v_call: TRBV2
d_call: TRBD1
j_call: TRBJ1-2
clone_size: few

cdr3_nt: TGTGCCAGCAGTTGGACAGGCACCGGGGAGCTGTTTTTT
cdr3_aa: CASSWTGTGELFF
v_call: TRBV27
d_call: TRBD1
j_call: TRBJ2-2
clone_size: .

cdr3_nt: TGTGCCAGCTTACAGGGCGCTGAAGCTTTCTTT
cdr3_aa: CASLQGAEAFF
v_call: TRBV2
d_call: .
j_call: TRBJ1-1
clone_size: .